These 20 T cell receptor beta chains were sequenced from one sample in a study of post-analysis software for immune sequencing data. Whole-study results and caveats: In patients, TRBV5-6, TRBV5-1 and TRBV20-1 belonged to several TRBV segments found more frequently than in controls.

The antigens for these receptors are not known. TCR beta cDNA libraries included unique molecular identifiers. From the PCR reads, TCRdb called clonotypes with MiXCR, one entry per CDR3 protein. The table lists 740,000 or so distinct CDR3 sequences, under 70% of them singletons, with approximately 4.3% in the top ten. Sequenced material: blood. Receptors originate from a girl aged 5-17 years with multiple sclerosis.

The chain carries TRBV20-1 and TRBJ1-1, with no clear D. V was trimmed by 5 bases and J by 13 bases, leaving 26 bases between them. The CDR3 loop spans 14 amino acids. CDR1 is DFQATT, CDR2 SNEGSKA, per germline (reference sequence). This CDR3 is CSAGDRMGSGLDFF. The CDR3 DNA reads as TGCAGTGCTGGGGATAGAATGGGGAGCGGTTTGGATTTCTTT.

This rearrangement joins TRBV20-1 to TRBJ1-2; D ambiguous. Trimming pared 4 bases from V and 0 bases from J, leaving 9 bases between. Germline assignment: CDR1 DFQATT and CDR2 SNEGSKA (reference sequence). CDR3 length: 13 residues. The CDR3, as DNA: TGCAGTGCTACCTACACGGCTAACTATGGCTACACCTTC. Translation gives CSATYTANYGYTF.

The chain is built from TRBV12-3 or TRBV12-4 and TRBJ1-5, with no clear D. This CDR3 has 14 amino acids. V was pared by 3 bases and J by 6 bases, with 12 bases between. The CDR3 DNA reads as TGTGCCAGCAGTTTTAGTCTGGCCACTCAGCCCCAGCATTTT. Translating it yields CASSFSLATQPQHF.

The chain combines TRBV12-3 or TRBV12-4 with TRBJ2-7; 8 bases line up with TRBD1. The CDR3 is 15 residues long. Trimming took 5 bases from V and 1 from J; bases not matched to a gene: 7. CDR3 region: CASSDRQGPSYEQYF. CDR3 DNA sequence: TGTGCCAGCAGTGATAGACAGGGGCCGTCCTACGAGCAGTACTTC.

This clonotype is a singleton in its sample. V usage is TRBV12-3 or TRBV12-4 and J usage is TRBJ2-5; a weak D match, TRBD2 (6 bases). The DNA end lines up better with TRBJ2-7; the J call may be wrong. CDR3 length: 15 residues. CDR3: CASTLSGRLSYEQYF. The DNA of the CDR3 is TGTGCCAGCACTCTCAGCGGGCGCCTCTCCTACGAGCAGTACTTC.

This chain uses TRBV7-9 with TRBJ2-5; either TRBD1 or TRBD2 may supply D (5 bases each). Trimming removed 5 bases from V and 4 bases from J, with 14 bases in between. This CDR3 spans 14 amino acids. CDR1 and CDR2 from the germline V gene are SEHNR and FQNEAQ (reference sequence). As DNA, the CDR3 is TGTGCCAGCAGCCCATCTACGAGGGGAGAGACCCAGTACTTC. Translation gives CASSPSTRGETQYF.

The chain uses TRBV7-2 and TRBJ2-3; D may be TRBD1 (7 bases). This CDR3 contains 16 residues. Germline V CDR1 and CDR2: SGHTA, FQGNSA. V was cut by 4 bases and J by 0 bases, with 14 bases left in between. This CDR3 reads CASSSRRGRSTDTQYF. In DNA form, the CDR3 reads TGTGCCAGCAGCTCCCGGAGGGGGCGTAGCACAGATACGCAGTATTTT.

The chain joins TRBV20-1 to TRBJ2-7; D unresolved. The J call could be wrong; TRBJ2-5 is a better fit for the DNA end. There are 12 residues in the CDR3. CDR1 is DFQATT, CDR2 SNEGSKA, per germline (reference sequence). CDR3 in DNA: TGCAGTGCTAGAGTGCCTGGAGAGACCCAGTACTTC. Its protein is CSARVPGETQYF.

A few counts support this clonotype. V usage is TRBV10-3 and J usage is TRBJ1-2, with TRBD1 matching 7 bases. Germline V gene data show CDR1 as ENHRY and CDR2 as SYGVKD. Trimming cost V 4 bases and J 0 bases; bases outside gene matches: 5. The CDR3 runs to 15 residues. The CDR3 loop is CAISVGTGANYGYTF. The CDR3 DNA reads TGTGCCATCAGTGTAGGTACAGGGGCTAACTATGGCTACACCTTC.

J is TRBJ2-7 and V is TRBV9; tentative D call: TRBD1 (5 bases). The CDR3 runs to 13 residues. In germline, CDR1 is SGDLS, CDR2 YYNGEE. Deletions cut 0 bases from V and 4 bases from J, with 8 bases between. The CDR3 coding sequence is TGTGCCAGCAGCGTAGGGGGCACGTACGAGCAGTACTTC. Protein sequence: CASSVGGTYEQYF.

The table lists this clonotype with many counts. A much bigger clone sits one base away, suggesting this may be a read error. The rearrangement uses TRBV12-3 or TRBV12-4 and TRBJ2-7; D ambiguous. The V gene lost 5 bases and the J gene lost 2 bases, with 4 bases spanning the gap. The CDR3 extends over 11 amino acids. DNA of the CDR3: TGTGCCAGCAGTACCCCCTACGAGCAGTACTTC. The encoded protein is CASSTPYEQYF.

The CDR3 reads CASSLNRALSTDTQYF. CDR3 coding DNA: TGCGCCAGCAGCTTGAATCGAGCGCTAAGCACAGATACGCAGTATTTT. The rearrangement uses TRBV5-1 and TRBJ2-3, with D unresolved. Germline CDR1 and CDR2: SGHRS and YFSETQ. This CDR3 spans 16 amino acids. Trimming removed 1 base from V and 0 bases from J, with 12 bases in between.

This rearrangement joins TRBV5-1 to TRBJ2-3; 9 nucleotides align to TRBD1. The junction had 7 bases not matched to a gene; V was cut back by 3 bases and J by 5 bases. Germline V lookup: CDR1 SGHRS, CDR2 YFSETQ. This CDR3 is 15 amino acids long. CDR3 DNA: TGCGCCAGCAGCTCACAGGGGGCTGCGGGAGATACGCAGTATTTT. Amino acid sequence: CASSSQGAAGDTQYF. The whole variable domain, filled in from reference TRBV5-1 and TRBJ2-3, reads KAGVTQTPRYLIKTRGQQVTLSCSPISGHRSVSWYQQTPGQGLQFLFEYFSETQRNKGNFPGRFSGRQFSNSRSEMNVSTLELGDSALYLCASSSQGAAGDTQYFGPGTRLTVL.

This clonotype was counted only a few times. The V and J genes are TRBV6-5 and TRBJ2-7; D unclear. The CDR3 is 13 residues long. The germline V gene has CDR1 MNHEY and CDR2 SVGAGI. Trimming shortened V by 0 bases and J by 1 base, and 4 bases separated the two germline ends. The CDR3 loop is CASSYSNSYEQYF. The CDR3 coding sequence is TGTGCCAGCAGTTACTCTAATTCCTACGAGCAGTACTTC.

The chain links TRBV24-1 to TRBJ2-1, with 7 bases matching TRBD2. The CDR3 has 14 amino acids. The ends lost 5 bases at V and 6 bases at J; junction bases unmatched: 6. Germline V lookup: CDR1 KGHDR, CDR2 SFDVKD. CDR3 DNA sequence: TGTGCCACCAGTGCCCCAGGGAGGGGCAATGAGCAGTTCTTC. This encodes CATSAPGRGNEQFF.

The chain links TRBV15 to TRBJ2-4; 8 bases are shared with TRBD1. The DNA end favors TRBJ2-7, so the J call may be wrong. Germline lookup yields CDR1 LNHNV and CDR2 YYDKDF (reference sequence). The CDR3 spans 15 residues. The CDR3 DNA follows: TGTGCCACCAGCAGAGATTTGGACAGGGACTACGAGCAGTACTTC. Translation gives CATSRDLDRDYEQYF.

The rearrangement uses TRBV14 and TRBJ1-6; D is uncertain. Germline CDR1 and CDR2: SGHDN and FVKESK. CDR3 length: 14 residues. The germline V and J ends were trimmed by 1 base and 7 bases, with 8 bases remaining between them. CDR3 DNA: TGTGCCAGCAGCCAAGTGTTCTCGAATTCACCCCTCCACTTT. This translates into CASSQVFSNSPLHF.

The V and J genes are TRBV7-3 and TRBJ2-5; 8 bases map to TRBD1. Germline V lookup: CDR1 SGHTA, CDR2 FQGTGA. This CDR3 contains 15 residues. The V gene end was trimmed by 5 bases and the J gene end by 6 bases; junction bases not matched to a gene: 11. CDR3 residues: CASSPTPGQVQTQYF. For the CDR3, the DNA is TGTGCCAGCAGCCCCACTCCGGGACAGGTACAGACCCAGTACTTC. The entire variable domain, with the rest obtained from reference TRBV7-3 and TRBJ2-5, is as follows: GAGVSQTPSNKVTEKGKYVELRCDPISGHTALYWYRQSLGQGPEFLIYFQGTGAADDSGLPNDRFFAVRPEGSVSTLKIQRTERGDSAVYLCASSPTPGQVQTQYFGPGTRLLVL.

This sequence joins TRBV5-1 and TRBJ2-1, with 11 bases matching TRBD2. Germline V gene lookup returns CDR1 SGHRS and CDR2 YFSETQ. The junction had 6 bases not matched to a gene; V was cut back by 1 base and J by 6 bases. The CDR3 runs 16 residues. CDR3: CASSLSTSGSFNEQFF. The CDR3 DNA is TGCGCCAGCAGCTTGTCCACTAGCGGGAGCTTCAATGAGCAGTTCTTC.

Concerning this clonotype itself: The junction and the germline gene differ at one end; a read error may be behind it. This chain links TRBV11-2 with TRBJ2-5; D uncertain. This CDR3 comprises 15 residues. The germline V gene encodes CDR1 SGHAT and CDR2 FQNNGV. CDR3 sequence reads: CACSLDDPGRETQYF. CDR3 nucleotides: TGTGCCTGCAGCTTAGATGATCCAGGCCGAGAGACCCAGTACTTC.